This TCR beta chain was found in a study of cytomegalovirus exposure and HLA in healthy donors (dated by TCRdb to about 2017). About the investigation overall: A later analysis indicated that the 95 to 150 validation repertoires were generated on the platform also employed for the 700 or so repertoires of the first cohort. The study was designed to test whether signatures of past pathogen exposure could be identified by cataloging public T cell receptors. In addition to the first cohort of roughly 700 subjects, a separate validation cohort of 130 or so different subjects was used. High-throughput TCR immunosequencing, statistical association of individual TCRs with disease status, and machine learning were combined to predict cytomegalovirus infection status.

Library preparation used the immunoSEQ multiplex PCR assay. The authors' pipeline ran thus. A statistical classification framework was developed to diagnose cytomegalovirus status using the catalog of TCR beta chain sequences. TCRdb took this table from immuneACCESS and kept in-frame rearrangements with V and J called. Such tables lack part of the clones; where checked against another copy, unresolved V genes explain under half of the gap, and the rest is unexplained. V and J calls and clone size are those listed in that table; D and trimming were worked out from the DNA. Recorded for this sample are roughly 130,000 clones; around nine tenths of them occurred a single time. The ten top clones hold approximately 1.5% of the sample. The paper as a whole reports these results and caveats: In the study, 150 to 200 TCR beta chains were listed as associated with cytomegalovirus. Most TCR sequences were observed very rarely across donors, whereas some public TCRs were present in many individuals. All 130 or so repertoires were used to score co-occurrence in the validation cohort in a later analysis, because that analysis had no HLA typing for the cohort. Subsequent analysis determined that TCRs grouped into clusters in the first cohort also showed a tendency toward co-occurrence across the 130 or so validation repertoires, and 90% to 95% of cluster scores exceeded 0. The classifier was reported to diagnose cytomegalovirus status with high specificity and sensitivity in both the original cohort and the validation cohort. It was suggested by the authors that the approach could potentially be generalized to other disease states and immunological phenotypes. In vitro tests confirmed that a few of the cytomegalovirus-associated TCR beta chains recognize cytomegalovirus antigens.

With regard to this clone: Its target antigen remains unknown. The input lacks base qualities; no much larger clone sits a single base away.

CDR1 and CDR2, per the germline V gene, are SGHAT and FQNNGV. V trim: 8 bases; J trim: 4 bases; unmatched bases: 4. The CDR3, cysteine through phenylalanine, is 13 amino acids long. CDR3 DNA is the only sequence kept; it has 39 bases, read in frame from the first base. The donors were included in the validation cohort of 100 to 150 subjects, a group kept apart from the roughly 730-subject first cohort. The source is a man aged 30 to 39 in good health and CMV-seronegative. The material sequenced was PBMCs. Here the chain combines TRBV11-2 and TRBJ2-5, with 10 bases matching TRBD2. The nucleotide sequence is TGTGCCAGCGTGCTAGCGGGAGCAGAGACCCAGTACTTC. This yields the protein CASVLAGAETQYF.